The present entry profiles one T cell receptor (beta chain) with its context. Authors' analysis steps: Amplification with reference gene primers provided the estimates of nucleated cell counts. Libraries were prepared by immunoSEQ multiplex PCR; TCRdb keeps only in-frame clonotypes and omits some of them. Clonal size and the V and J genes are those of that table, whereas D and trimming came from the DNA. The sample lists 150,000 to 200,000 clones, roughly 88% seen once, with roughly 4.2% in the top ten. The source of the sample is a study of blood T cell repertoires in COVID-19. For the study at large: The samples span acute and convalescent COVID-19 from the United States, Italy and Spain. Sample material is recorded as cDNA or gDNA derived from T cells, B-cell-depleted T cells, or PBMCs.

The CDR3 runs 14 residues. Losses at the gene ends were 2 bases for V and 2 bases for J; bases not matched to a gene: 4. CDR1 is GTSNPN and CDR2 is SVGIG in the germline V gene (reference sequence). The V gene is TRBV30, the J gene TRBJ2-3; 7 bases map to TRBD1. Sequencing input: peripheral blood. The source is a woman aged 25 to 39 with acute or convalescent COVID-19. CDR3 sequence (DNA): TGTGCCTGGAGTAAGACAGGGTTCACAGATACGCAGTATTTT. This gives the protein CAWSKTGFTDTQYF.